Following are 13 T cell receptor beta chains from one sample sequenced in a study of blood T cell repertoires in COVID-19. Profiling relied on immunoSEQ multiplex PCR, and the TCRdb table lists in-frame clones only, not all of them. The table has roughly 160,000 clones, approximately 90% seen once. The sequencing sample was made of peripheral blood. The receptor set was obtained from a man aged 18-30 years with acute or convalescent COVID-19.

The chain joins TRBV4-1 to TRBJ2-3; 9 positions match TRBD1. Germline CDR1 is MGHRA and CDR2 is YSYEKL. Trimming cost V 5 bases and J 2 bases; bases outside gene matches: 11. This CDR3 comprises 17 residues. The CDR3 reads CASSVNTGTGYTDTQYF. CDR3 coding DNA: TGCGCCAGCAGCGTAAATACCGGGACAGGGTACACAGATACGCAGTATTTT.

This chain joins TRBV3-1 (or the pseudogene TRBV3-2) and TRBJ2-1; unclear D gene. Looked up from germline, CDR1 is LGHDT and CDR2 is YNNKEL (reference sequence). The CDR3 covers 12 residues. V was clipped by 3 bases and J by 5 bases, with 5 bases between them. This CDR3 is CASSQTDNEQFF. In nucleotides, the CDR3 is TGTGCCAGCAGCCAGACTGACAATGAGCAGTTCTTC.

The chain joins TRBV4-2 to TRBJ2-5, with 7 positions matching TRBD1. The CDR3 extends over 16 amino acids. The germline CDR1 and CDR2 sequences are LGHNA and YNFKEQ. The J segment lost 7 bases and the V segment lost 0 bases, leaving 11 bases of the junction unmatched. CDR3 sequence: CASSQDYRGRLGTQYF. The CDR3 DNA is TGTGCCAGCAGCCAAGATTATAGGGGGCGCTTAGGGACCCAGTACTTC.

The chain carries TRBV30 and TRBJ2-5; D is undetermined. CDR3 length: 13 amino acids. Germline V lookup: CDR1 GTSNPN, CDR2 SVGIG (reference sequence). V was cut by 0 bases and J by 5 bases, with 10 bases left in between. The CDR3 loop reads CAWSVETGETQYF. CDR3 in DNA: TGTGCCTGGAGTGTTGAGACTGGGGAGACCCAGTACTTC.

This chain connects TRBV18 to TRBJ2-7; 11 bases map to TRBD1. Per germline, CDR1 KGHSH and CDR2 LQKENI. The CDR3 covers 17 residues. V shed 1 base, J shed 2 bases, and the junction held 7 bases outside the gene matches. CDR3 coding DNA: TGTGCCAGCTCACCACTCGAAGGACAGGGGGCGGCCTACGAGCAGTACTTC. This sequence encodes CASSPLEGQGAAYEQYF.

CDR3 amino acids: CASSIVPKNIQYF. CDR3 DNA: TGTGCCAGTAGTATAGTCCCAAAAAACATTCAGTACTTC. This chain joins TRBV19 and TRBJ2-4; no firm D call. The germline V and J ends were trimmed by 1 base and 4 bases, with 5 bases remaining between them. This CDR3 is 13 amino acids long. Per germline, CDR1 LNHDA and CDR2 SQIVND (reference sequence).

This clone was seen once. The V call is TRBV5-5, the J call TRBJ2-2, with D unresolved. Germline loops: CDR1 SGHKS, CDR2 YYEKEE (reference sequence). Trimming took 4 bases from V and 0 from J, leaving 10 bases between them. This CDR3 has 15 amino acids. The CDR3 region has the DNA TGTGCCAGCAGCCGAACGACACCGAACACCGGGGAGCTGTTTTTT. Its protein product is CASSRTTPNTGELFF.

The chain combines TRBV28 with TRBJ2-5, with 12 bases lining up with TRBD2. V was clipped by 7 bases and J by 5 bases; unmatched bases: 11. In germline, CDR1 is MDHEN, CDR2 SYDVKM. CDR3 length equals 16 residues. In nucleotides, the CDR3 is TGTGCCAGCACGGATTCCGGGACTAGCGGGTCCGAGACCCAGTACTTC. Translation: CASTDSGTSGSETQYF.

This clone was detected only once. The V and J genes are TRBV7-2 and TRBJ2-3, with 11 bases matching TRBD2. Trimming removed 4 bases from V and 2 bases from J; junction bases left unmatched: 11. The CDR3 has 18 amino acids. The V gene's germline CDR1 is SGHTA and CDR2 FQGNSA. The CDR3 bases are TGTGCCAGCAGCTCCCCACAACGACTAGCGGGGTTCACAGATACGCAGTATTTT. Translating gives CASSSPQRLAGFTDTQYF.

The chain joins TRBV27 to TRBJ2-1, with D perhaps matching TRBD1 (5 bases). In germline, CDR1 is MNHEY, CDR2 SMNVEV (reference sequence). The CDR3 is made up of 14 amino acids. Trimming removed 3 bases from V and 9 bases from J, with 15 bases in between. CDR3 loop: CASSFLGGAGEQFF. CDR3 coding DNA: TGTGCCAGCAGTTTCCTAGGTGGGGCAGGTGAGCAGTTCTTC.

The rearrangement uses TRBV7-8 and TRBJ1-5; TRBD1 matches at 7 bases. The CDR3 extends over 15 amino acids. Per germline, CDR1 SGHVS and CDR2 FQNEAQ. Trimming cost V 5 bases and J 3 bases; bases outside gene matches: 7. The CDR3 DNA follows: TGTGCCAGCAGCCCGGGACAGTCGAACAATCAGCCCCAGCATTTT. It encodes CASSPGQSNNQPQHF.

This sequence joins TRBV5-1 and TRBJ2-1; a possible D gene is TRBD2 (5 bases). V was trimmed by 3 bases and J by 9 bases, leaving 19 bases between them. The CDR3 sequence is 15 residues long. The V gene's germline CDR1 is SGHRS and CDR2 YFSETQ. The CDR3 coding sequence is TGCGCCAGCAGCTCCGGTACCACTAGTTCCACTGAGCAGTTCTTC. Translating it yields CASSSGTTSSTEQFF.

The genes are TRBV5-1 and TRBJ1-1; 8 nucleotides match TRBD1. Germline V lookup: CDR1 SGHRS, CDR2 YFSETQ. J was trimmed by 0 bases and V by 7 bases; bases with no gene match: 8. The CDR3 is 15 residues long. In DNA form, the CDR3 reads TGCGCCAGCTGGCGAGGGGACAGGATGAACACTGAAGCTTTCTTT. It is translated as CASWRGDRMNTEAFF. Using reference TRBV5-1 and TRBJ1-1 for the parts outside the CDR3, the full variable domain is KAGVTQTPRYLIKTRGQQVTLSCSPISGHRSVSWYQQTPGQGLQFLFEYFSETQRNKGNFPGRFSGRQFSNSRSEMNVSTLELGDSALYLCASWRGDRMNTEAFFGQGTRLTVV.